These 27 T cell receptor beta chains share one sample of origin, sequenced in a study of T-cell memory formation after mild COVID-19. TCRdb called the 5' RACE reads again in MiXCR, with one record for every CDR3 protein. The table lists about 350,000 distinct CDR3 sequences, around 13% of them singletons. The specimen sequenced was PBMCs or a T cell subset sorted from them (not recorded which). The receptor set was obtained from a man younger than 30 who had mild COVID-19 (a few samples of this study predate the infection). Cell type and time point are not known.

This clonotype has a count of ten or more. The rearrangement uses TRBV4-1 and TRBJ1-4; 8 nucleotides line up with TRBD1. CDR3 length equals 16 residues. The V gene end was trimmed by 2 bases and the J gene end by 8 bases; junction bases not matched to a gene: 10. Germline CDR1 and CDR2: MGHRA and YSYEKL. The CDR3 DNA reads TGCGCCAGCAGCCAACGCCGCGGACAGGGTGAAGAAAAACTGTTTTTT. Translation gives CASSQRRGQGEEKLFF.

This clonotype came up many times. The chain couples TRBV28 to TRBJ2-3; 10 positions agree with TRBD2. CDR1 is MDHEN, CDR2 SYDVKM, per germline. The V and J ends lost 5 bases and 2 bases, in that order; junction bases with no gene match: 4. This CDR3 is 15 amino acids long. Written as DNA, the CDR3 is TGTGCCAGCAGTCTAGCGGGGGCCAACACAGATACGCAGTATTTT. As protein: CASSLAGANTDTQYF. The whole variable domain, filled in from reference TRBV28 and TRBJ2-3, reads DVKVTQSSRYLVKRTGEKVFLECVQDMDHENMFWYRQDPGLGLRLIYFSYDVKMKEKGDIPEGYSVSREKKERFSLILESASTNQTSMYLCASSLAGANTDTQYFGPGTRLTVL.

This chain links TRBV12-3 or TRBV12-4 with TRBJ2-1, with 11 nucleotides matching TRBD1. V shed 3 bases, J shed 6 bases, and the junction held 1 base outside the gene matches. The CDR3 has 14 residues. The CDR3 bases are TGTGCCAGCAGTTTTGGGACAGGGGGCAATGAGCAGTTCTTC. Translated, it gives CASSFGTGGNEQFF.

This clonotype was seen many times. The chain uses TRBV5-1 and TRBJ2-5; weak D call: TRBD1 (6 bases). With 4 bases removed from V and 3 bases from J, the gap between germline ends came to 16 bases. CDR3 length equals 15 residues. Germline values: CDR1 SGHRS, CDR2 YFSETQ. CDR3: CASSPSRQAKETQYF. Written as DNA, the CDR3 is TGCGCCAGCAGCCCTTCACGACAGGCCAAAGAGACCCAGTACTTC.

The chain carries TRBV5-1 and TRBJ2-5; D perhaps matches TRBD2 (5 bases). The CDR3 is 14 residues long. CDR1 and CDR2 (germline): SGHRS, YFSETQ. V dropped 0 bases and J dropped 1 base, with 7 bases sitting between them. The CDR3: CASSLAGIQETQYF. Written as DNA, the CDR3 is TGCGCCAGCAGCTTGGCCGGGATCCAAGAGACCCAGTACTTC.

This chain joins TRBV4-3 and TRBJ2-5; 8 bases line up with TRBD2. The V segment lost 4 bases and the J segment 6 bases; nucleotides outside the gene matches: 10. The CDR3 loop spans 15 amino acids. Germline V gene data show CDR1 as LGHNA and CDR2 as YSLEER. The CDR3 here is CASSRDHGGEQTQYF. The CDR3 coding sequence is TGCGCCAGCAGCCGCGACCACGGGGGGGAGCAGACCCAGTACTTC.

In DNA form, the CDR3 reads TGTGCCAGCAGCCGGTCTAGCCTCTCCTACGAGCAGTACTTC. Translated, it gives CASSRSSLSYEQYF. V and J are TRBV9 and TRBJ2-7; D might be TRBD2 (5 bases). Trimming removed 4 bases at V and 0 bases at J, with 11 bases between. CDR1 is SGDLS and CDR2 is YYNGEE in the germline V gene. This CDR3 is 14 amino acids long.

In its sample, this clonotype was seen many times. This rearrangement joins TRBV5-1 to TRBJ1-1; D is possibly TRBD1 (5 bases). The V gene's germline CDR1 is SGHRS and CDR2 YFSETQ. The CDR3 runs to 14 residues. The V end was cut by 0 bases, the J end by 4 bases, with 10 bases between. The CDR3 DNA is TGCGCCAGCAGCTTGGCCCCAGGGACCACTGAAGCTTTCTTT. It specifies CASSLAPGTTEAFF. The whole variable domain, filled in from reference TRBV5-1 and TRBJ1-1, reads KAGVTQTPRYLIKTRGQQVTLSCSPISGHRSVSWYQQTPGQGLQFLFEYFSETQRNKGNFPGRFSGRQFSNSRSEMNVSTLELGDSALYLCASSLAPGTTEAFFGQGTRLTVV.

This clonotype has only one observation. The chain uses TRBV18 and TRBJ2-7; possible D gene TRBD1, 5 bases. This CDR3 is 12 amino acids long. Trimming took 2 bases from V and 7 from J, leaving 9 bases between them. Per the germline V gene, CDR1 is KGHSH and CDR2 is LQKENI. For the CDR3, the DNA is TGTGCCAGCTCACCAGGGGCGCTTGAGCAGTACGTC. Its translation is CASSPGALEQYV.

The genes are TRBV4-1 and TRBJ2-3; D is perhaps TRBD1 (6 bases). Germline V CDR1 and CDR2: MGHRA, YSYEKL. CDR3 length: 16 amino acids. Trimming cost V 0 bases and J 3 bases, with 13 bases left between them. The CDR3 loop is CASSQDHRVGTDTQYF. DNA of the CDR3: TGCGCCAGCAGCCAAGACCACAGGGTCGGGACAGATACGCAGTATTTT.

This clonotype was seen repeatedly, ten times or more. The chain links TRBV4-3 to TRBJ2-7, with D perhaps matching TRBD1 or TRBD2 (5 bases each). The germline V gene has CDR1 LGHNA and CDR2 YSLEER. V was shortened by 6 bases and J by 2 bases, with 14 bases between the two germline ends. The CDR3 covers 14 residues. DNA for the CDR3: TGCGCCAGCAGTGGGGGTTCGGGCCCCTACGAGCAGTACTTC. Its protein product is CASSGGSGPYEQYF.

The chain is built from TRBV6-2 or TRBV6-3 and TRBJ2-3, with D maybe TRBD1 (6 bases). Trimming shortened V by 5 bases and J by 5 bases, and 17 bases separated the two germline ends. Germline assignment: CDR1 MNHEY and CDR2 SVGEGT. The CDR3 is 15 amino acids. For the CDR3, the DNA is TGTGCCAGCAGTACAGGACAGAGACCCAAAGATACGCAGTATTTT. As protein: CASSTGQRPKDTQYF.

The chain employs TRBV20-1 and TRBJ1-5; possibly TRBD1 for D (5 bases). Per germline, CDR1 DFQATT and CDR2 SNEGSKA (reference sequence). The CDR3 has 17 residues. V lost 4 bases and J lost 5, with 24 bases in between. For the CDR3, the DNA is TGCAGTGCTATTTCCGGGCACCGCGGGACCTTCTATCAGCCCCAGCATTTT. Translation gives CSAISGHRGTFYQPQHF.

This clonotype has a handful of counts. CDR3 sequence (DNA): TGTGCCAGCAGCGACCCAGGACTGCCAGGCCCTATGAGCTACACCTTC. Translation gives CASSDPGLPGPMSYTF. V and J are TRBV6-5 and TRBJ1-2, with D uncertain. Trimming took off 6 bases at V and 9 bases at J, with 26 bases between the two ends. This CDR3 is 16 amino acids long. Per the germline V gene, CDR1 is MNHEY and CDR2 is SVGAGI.

The rearrangement uses TRBV7-6 and TRBJ1-4; D is unclear. The CDR3 extends over 15 amino acids. V dropped 5 bases and J dropped 5 bases, with 15 bases sitting between them. Germline loops: CDR1 SGHVS, CDR2 FNYEAQ. The CDR3 reads CASSTRLDSNEKLFF. CDR3 in DNA: TGTGCCAGCAGCACACGTCTGGACTCAAATGAAAAACTGTTTTTT.

The V call is TRBV12-5, the J call TRBJ1-4; 9 bases match TRBD1. The junction had 3 bases not matched to a gene; V was cut back by 6 bases and J by 4 bases. The germline V gene has CDR1 LGHNT and CDR2 FRNRAP. The CDR3 is made up of 14 amino acids. CDR3 sequence: CASGRGQGNEKLFF. DNA of the CDR3: TGTGCTAGTGGCCGGGGACAGGGTAATGAAAAACTGTTTTTT.

This clonotype is labeled medium-sized. J is TRBJ2-2 and V is TRBV6-4, with no clear D. Germline V lookup: CDR1 MRHNA, CDR2 SNTAGT. The CDR3 spans 13 residues. V was pared by 2 bases and J by 3 bases, with 4 bases between. CDR3 region: CASSDRDTGELFF. CDR3 DNA: TGTGCCAGCAGTGACAGGGACACCGGGGAGCTGTTTTTT.

This clonotype was counted once. The chain carries TRBV4-2 and TRBJ2-1; 12 nucleotides align to TRBD2. Germline V gene data show CDR1 as LGHNA and CDR2 as YNFKEQ. V lost 4 bases to trimming and J lost 7 bases; unmatched junction nucleotides: 5. This CDR3 has 15 amino acids. Here the CDR3 reads CASSPSGGAGNEQFF. The DNA of the CDR3 is TGTGCCAGCAGCCCTAGCGGGGGGGCTGGAAATGAGCAGTTCTTC.

This clonotype was observed a handful of times. The V gene is TRBV6-1, the J gene TRBJ2-2; D possibly corresponds to TRBD1 (5 bases). Germline V gives CDR1 MNHNS, CDR2 SASEGT. V was trimmed by 1 base and J by 6 bases, leaving 12 bases between them. There are 15 residues in the CDR3. The CDR3 here is CASSEGTPGPGELFF. CDR3 bases: TGTGCCAGCAGTGAAGGGACACCTGGGCCCGGGGAGCTGTTTTTT.

The table lists this clonotype with a count of one. Possible read error: a much larger clone is one base away. The chain combines TRBV5-1 with TRBJ1-1; D unclear. The germline V gene encodes CDR1 SGHRS and CDR2 YFSETQ. CDR3 length equals 13 residues. The CDR3 here is CAISSRGNTEAFF. Written as DNA, the CDR3 is TGCGCCATCAGCTCCCGGGGGAACACTGAAGCTTTCTTT.

Many counts were recorded for this clonotype. The chain uses TRBV7-9 and TRBJ2-7, with D hard to call. V lost 6 bases, J lost 6 bases, and 15 bases lay in between. The CDR3 is 13 amino acids. CDR1 is SEHNR, CDR2 FQNEAQ, per germline (reference sequence). Written as DNA, the CDR3 is TGTGCCAGCAGTAAAAAGTTTCCCGGCGAGCAGTACGTC. Translating gives CASSKKFPGEQYV.

This chain joins TRBV28 and TRBJ1-5; 8 bases line up with TRBD1. The trim removed 6 bases at V and 3 bases at J, leaving 4 bases unmatched. Germline V gene lookup returns CDR1 MDHEN and CDR2 SYDVKM. The CDR3 is 14 amino acids. The CDR3 spells CASRSGQDNQPQHF. CDR3 DNA sequence: TGTGCCAGCAGGTCGGGACAGGACAATCAGCCCCAGCATTTT.

The genes are TRBV4-3 and TRBJ1-1; a weak D match, TRBD1 (5 bases). This CDR3 comprises 18 residues. The V gene's germline CDR1 is LGHNA and CDR2 YSLEER. V dropped 4 bases and J dropped 4 bases, with 25 bases sitting between them. The CDR3 sequence: CASSRDQRSPLGGTEAFF. In nucleotides, the CDR3 is TGCGCCAGCAGCCGAGACCAGCGTTCCCCCCTTGGGGGCACTGAAGCTTTCTTT.

This clonotype was counted between two and nine times. The chain joins TRBV20-1 to TRBJ2-1, with 10 bases fitting TRBD2. With V trimmed by 7 bases and J by 6 bases, 6 bases remained unmatched. There are 13 residues in the CDR3. The germline V gene encodes CDR1 DFQATT and CDR2 SNEGSKA (reference sequence). DNA for the CDR3: TGCAGTGTTCCGCGACTAGCGGGCAATGAGCAGTTCTTC. It translates to CSVPRLAGNEQFF.

This clonotype appeared a few times. The rearrangement uses TRBV29-1 and TRBJ2-3; TRBD1 is a possible D gene (6 bases). V was shortened by 6 bases and J by 0 bases, with 19 bases between the two germline ends. The CDR3 consists of 16 residues. The V gene's germline CDR1 is SQVTM and CDR2 ANQGSEA. CDR3 amino acids: CSVWNRERASTDTQYF. Here the CDR3 DNA reads TGCAGCGTCTGGAACAGGGAGAGGGCTAGCACAGATACGCAGTATTTT.

The chain recombines TRBV10-3 with TRBJ2-1, with a weak D call TRBD2 (5 bases). Germline V gene sequence: CDR1 ENHRY, CDR2 SYGVKD. This CDR3 is built from 14 residues. The V gene lost 0 bases and the J gene lost 10 bases, with 13 bases spanning the gap. The CDR3, as DNA: TGTGCCATCAGTGAGTCGGGTCTAGCAAGCGAGCAGTTCTTC. Translating gives CAISESGLASEQFF.

This clonotype was observed at least ten times. V and J are TRBV7-9 and TRBJ2-2; TRBD1 aligns across 7 bases. CDR1 SEHNR and CDR2 FQNEAQ come from the germline V gene (reference sequence). This CDR3 is built from 12 residues. Losses at the gene ends were 6 bases for V and 5 bases for J; bases not matched to a gene: 0. Here the CDR3 reads CASRDRTGELFF. In nucleotides, the CDR3 is TGTGCCAGCAGGGACAGGACCGGGGAGCTGTTTTTT.